This T cell receptor beta chain appears in the sequencing data of a study of blood T cell repertoires in COVID-19. Two consecutive negative NP/OP PCR tests, clearance, or resolved symptoms defined Cohort 3 recovery. The assay was immunoSEQ multiplex PCR, and TCRdb's table has in-frame clones only and misses some. The data show about 160,000 clones, with roughly 90% seen just once and approximately 7% held by the top ten. Sequenced: PBMCs or T cells enriched from blood (not recorded which). The sequence came from a woman aged 45-65 years who had recovered from COVID-19.

The CDR3 loop reads CASSVGSESNTGELFF. The CDR3 nucleotides read TGTGCCAGCAGCGTAGGGTCCGAGTCGAACACCGGGGAGCTGTTTTTT. The rearrangement joins TRBV9 to TRBJ2-2; unclear D gene. The length of the CDR3 is 16 residues. The germline V gene has CDR1 SGDLS and CDR2 YYNGEE. The ends were cut back, 0 bases at V and 0 bases at J, with 9 bases in the middle.